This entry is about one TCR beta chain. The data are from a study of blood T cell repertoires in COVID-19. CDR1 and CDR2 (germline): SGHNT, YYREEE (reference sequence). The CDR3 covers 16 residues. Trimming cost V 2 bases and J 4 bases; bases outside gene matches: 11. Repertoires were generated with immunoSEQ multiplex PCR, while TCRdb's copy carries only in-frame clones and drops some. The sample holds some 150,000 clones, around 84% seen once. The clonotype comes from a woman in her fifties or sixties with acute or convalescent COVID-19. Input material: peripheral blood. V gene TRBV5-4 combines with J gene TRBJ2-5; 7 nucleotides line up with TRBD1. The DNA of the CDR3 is TGTGCCAGCAGCTTCCCGACAGGGTTAGATGCAGAGACCCAGTACTTC. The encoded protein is CASSFPTGLDAETQYF.